The following is a T cell receptor (beta chain) sequence with its context. These data are taken from a study of blood T cell repertoires in COVID-19. V shed 6 bases and J 6 bases; nucleotides not matched to a gene: 3. Germline V gives CDR1 SEHNR, CDR2 FQNEAQ (reference sequence). The CDR3 is made up of 12 amino acids. Participants were aged about 18 to 95 years, lived in roughly 25 US areas, and enrolled virtually. Allocation to cohorts depended on clinical history reported by the participants. Donors of Cohort 3 who recovered were those that had two negative PCRs, clearance, or symptom resolution. In the study's own analysis: By means of reference gene primer amplification, nucleated cell counts were estimated. Profiled with immunoSEQ multiplex PCR; TCRdb holds only in-frame clones, not every one. The V and J calls and the clone size are those of that table, but D and trimming were determined from the DNA. The sample has 220,000 or so clones; 86% are singletons.

The chain joins TRBV7-9 to TRBJ1-2; the match to TRBD1 covers 8 bases. The TCR originated in a woman aged 50 to 60 who had recovered from COVID-19. The sequencing sample was made of PBMCs or T cells enriched from blood (not recorded which). The CDR3 spells CASSSQGDGYTF. CDR3 nucleotide sequence: TGTGCCAGCAGTTCACAGGGGGATGGCTACACCTTC.